One T cell receptor beta chain is described in this entry. Its specificity is unknown. The data were taken from a study of cytomegalovirus exposure and HLA in healthy donors. Vbeta (60) and Jbeta (13) primers were used in the PCR. Sequencing was performed with immunoSEQ multiplex PCR; in TCRdb, only in-frame clones are kept and a portion is missing. The sample carries 100,000 or so clones, 69% recorded once. The V end lost 1 base, the J end lost 7 bases, and 14 bases lay between the germline ends. Per germline, CDR1 LNHDA and CDR2 SQIVND (reference sequence). This CDR3 has 15 amino acids. Overall study results and limits: Within a later analysis, the majority of CMV-associated TCR beta chains appeared HLA-restricted. In vitro work confirmed that a few CMV-associated chains recognize CMV antigens.

The chain employs TRBV19 and TRBJ2-1; possible D gene TRBD2, 6 bases. The sequenced material came from PBMCs. This receptor was obtained from a man under 40 in good health and CMV-seronegative. The CDR3 nucleotides read TGTGCCAGTAGTATAGGGGGCGGGATGGTAAATGAGCAGTTCTTC. Its translation: CASSIGGGMVNEQFF.